These T cell receptor beta chains were read from a single sample in a study of control samples from healthy donors and cancer patients. This table comes from immunoSEQ multiplex PCR, and its TCRdb copy is limited to in-frame clones, with some not included. The sample contains about 120,000 clones, more than 80% of which appear only once. Sequencing was done on a sample of PBMCs. These TCRs come from a woman between 45 and 65 years old with colorectal cancer. The CDR3 runs from the conserved cysteine through the conserved F or W. D genes are given only for firm matches. The size of a clone is reported for some rows only, either as once, few or many, or as a class for expanded clones.

clone_size	v_call	j_call	d_call	cdr3_aa	cdr3_nt
NA	TRBV18	TRBJ1-5	NA	CASSPQRGNQPQHF	TGTGCCAGCTCACCACAGCGAGGCAATCAGCCCCAGCATTTT
NA	TRBV7-3	TRBJ1-1	NA	CASSIQRNTEAFF	TGTGCCAGCAGCATCCAGCGGAACACTGAAGCTTTCTTT
once	TRBV2	TRBJ2-5	TRBD1	CASSELGQRTTQYF	TGTGCCAGCAGTGAATTGGGACAGCGAACGACCCAGTACTTC
NA	TRBV14	TRBJ2-1	NA	CASSLVPYNEQFF	TGTGCCAGCAGTTTAGTTCCGTACAATGAGCAGTTCTTC
NA	TRBV9	TRBJ1-1	NA	CASSPSGGGGTEAFF	TGTGCCAGCAGCCCCTCCGGTGGGGGGGGCACTGAAGCTTTCTTT
few	TRBV7-2	TRBJ2-5	NA	CASSLNVGLGETQYF	TGTGCCAGCAGCTTAAATGTAGGGCTCGGGGAGACCCAGTACTTC
NA	TRBV5-1	TRBJ2-1	TRBD2	CASRELLGLGKNEQFF	TGCGCCAGCAGAGAACTGCTGGGACTAGGAAAGAATGAGCAGTTCTTC
NA	TRBV7-3	TRBJ1-1	NA	CASSPGRGAEAFF	TGTGCCAGCAGCCCAGGCAGGGGCGCTGAAGCTTTCTTT
NA	TRBV11-2	TRBJ2-5	NA	CASSLSGRWETQYF	TGTGCCAGCAGCTTATCCGGGCGGTGGGAGACCCAGTACTTC
NA	TRBV5-4	TRBJ2-1	NA	CASRGDSSYNEQFF	TGTGCCAGCAGAGGGGACTCCTCCTACAATGAGCAGTTCTTC
NA	TRBV6-2/TRBV6-3	TRBJ2-2	NA	CASSQVDRHTGELFF	TGTGCCAGCAGTCAGGTCGACCGCCACACCGGGGAGCTGTTTTTT
once	TRBV28	TRBJ1-1	NA	CASSRQVRKAFF	TGTGCCAGCTCCCGTCAGGTGAGAAAAGCTTTCTTT
NA	TRBV19	TRBJ1-1	NA	CASTEDRNTEAFF	TGTGCCAGTACTGAGGACAGAAACACTGAAGCTTTCTTT
NA	TRBV18	TRBJ1-4	NA	CASSPMDGHNEKLFF	TGTGCCAGCTCACCAATGGACGGGCATAATGAAAAACTGTTTTTT
NA	TRBV9	TRBJ2-3	NA	CASSVATWDTQYF	TGTGCCAGCAGCGTAGCTACGTGGGATACGCAGTATTTT
NA	TRBV5-8	TRBJ1-2	NA	CASSLGGYTF	TGTGCCAGCAGCTTGGGTGGCTACACCTTC
NA	TRBV14	TRBJ1-1	NA	CASSPGGMNTEAFF	TGTGCCAGCAGCCCTGGAGGGATGAACACTGAAGCTTTCTTT
NA	TRBV5-6	TRBJ1-1	TRBD1	CASSSQGGWDTEAFF	TGTGCCAGCAGCTCCCAAGGGGGCTGGGACACTGAAGCTTTCTTT
once	TRBV28	TRBJ1-3	TRBD1	CASTPLGGQITGNTIYF	TGTGCCAGCACCCCCTTGGGGGGACAGATAACTGGAAACACCATATATTTT
NA	TRBV6-4	TRBJ2-1	TRBD1	CASSAGTGTFEQFF	TGTGCCAGCAGTGCCGGGACAGGGACGTTTGAGCAGTTCTTC
NA	TRBV28	TRBJ2-2	NA	CASKFIDRNTGELFF	TGTGCCAGCAAATTCATCGACAGGAACACCGGGGAGCTGTTTTTT
NA	TRBV19	TRBJ1-1	NA	CASTSGWNTEAFF	TGTGCCAGTACCTCGGGATGGAACACTGAAGCTTTCTTT
NA	TRBV12-3/TRBV12-4	TRBJ1-1	NA	CASSMDREAFF	TGTGCCAGCAGCATGGATCGTGAAGCTTTCTTT
NA	TRBV6-6	TRBJ2-3	TRBD1	CASSYSTGGPGDTQYF	TGTGCCAGCAGTTACTCTACAGGGGGGCCGGGAGATACGCAGTATTTT
NA	TRBV7-6	TRBJ1-3	TRBD1	CASSQNIGGQGPFAGNTIYF	TGTGCCAGCAGCCAAAATATTGGGGGACAGGGGCCGTTCGCTGGAAACACCATATATTTT
NA	TRBV9	TRBJ2-5	NA	CASSVTAGWETQYF	TGTGCCAGCAGCGTTACAGCAGGGTGGGAGACCCAGTACTTC
NA	TRBV3-1/TRBV3-2	TRBJ1-5	NA	CASSQTASNQPQHF	TGTGCCAGCAGCCAAACAGCGAGCAATCAGCCCCAGCATTTT
once	TRBV13	TRBJ1-2	TRBD1	CASSSTRDRVLYGYTF	TGTGCCAGCAGCTCAACCCGGGACAGGGTGCTATATGGCTACACCTTC
NA	TRBV7-8	TRBJ2-5	NA	CASSVAGIGLETQYF	TGTGCCAGCAGCGTAGCAGGGATTGGGTTAGAGACCCAGTACTTC
NA	TRBV18	TRBJ2-5	TRBD1	CASSRRQGRSQETQYF	TGTGCCAGCTCACGCAGACAGGGGCGAAGCCAAGAGACCCAGTACTTC